This TCR beta chain comes out of a study of T cells after somatic rescue of genetic block. Germline V gene lookup returns CDR1 MNHEY and CDR2 SVGAGI. The CDR3 is 15 amino acids. The J segment lost 2 bases and the V segment lost 2 bases, leaving 4 bases of the junction unmatched. Assay used: immunoSEQ multiplex PCR; TCRdb lists only in-frame clones, some missing. This table holds roughly 67,000 clones, around 92% found once. The chain links TRBV6-5 to TRBJ2-3, with 7 bases fitting TRBD2. Sequencing was carried out using peripheral blood mononuclear cells (PBMCs). The clonotype originates from a man in his forties. The CDR3 DNA reads TGTGCCAGCAGTTACGCTAGCGGATCCACAGATACGCAGTATTTT. Protein: CASSYASGSTDTQYF.